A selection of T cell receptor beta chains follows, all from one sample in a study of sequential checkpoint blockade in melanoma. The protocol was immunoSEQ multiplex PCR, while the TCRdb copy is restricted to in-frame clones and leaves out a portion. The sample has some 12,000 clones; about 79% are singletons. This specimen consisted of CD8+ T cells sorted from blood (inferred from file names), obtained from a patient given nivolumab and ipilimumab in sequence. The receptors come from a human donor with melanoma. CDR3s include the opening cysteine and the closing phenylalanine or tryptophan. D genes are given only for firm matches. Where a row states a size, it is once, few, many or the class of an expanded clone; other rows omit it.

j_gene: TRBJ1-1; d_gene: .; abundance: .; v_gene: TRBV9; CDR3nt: TGTGCCAGCAGCCTCGTTTTGAACACTGAAGCTTTCTTT; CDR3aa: CASSLVLNTEAFF
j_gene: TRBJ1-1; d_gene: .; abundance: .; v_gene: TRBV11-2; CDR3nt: TGTGCCAGCAGCTCCGGCCTTATTACAGGGATTTACACTGAAGCTTTCTTT; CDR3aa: CASSSGLITGIYTEAFF
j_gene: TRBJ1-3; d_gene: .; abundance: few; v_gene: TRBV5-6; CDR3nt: TGTTCCAGCATCTTGCTCAACACCATATATTTT; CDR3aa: CSSILLNTIYF
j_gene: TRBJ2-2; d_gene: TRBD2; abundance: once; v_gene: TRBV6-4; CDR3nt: TGTGCCAGCAGTGAGCTAGCGGGATGGACCGGGGAGCTGTTTTTT; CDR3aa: CASSELAGWTGELFF
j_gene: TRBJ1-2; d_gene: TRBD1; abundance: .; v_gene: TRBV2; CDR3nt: TGTGCCAGCAGTGAAGCACTCACAGGGGTGGGCTATGGCTACACCTTC; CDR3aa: CASSEALTGVGYGYTF
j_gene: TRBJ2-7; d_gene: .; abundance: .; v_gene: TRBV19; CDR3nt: TGTGCCAGTAGTATAGGACAGTCCGGTTACGAGCAGTACTTC; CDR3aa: CASSIGQSGYEQYF
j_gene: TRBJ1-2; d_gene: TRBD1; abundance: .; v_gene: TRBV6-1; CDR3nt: TGTGCCAGCAGTGAACCAGCAGGGGGCTGGGGCTACACCTTC; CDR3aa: CASSEPAGGWGYTF
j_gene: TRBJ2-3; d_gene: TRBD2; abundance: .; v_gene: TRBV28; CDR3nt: TGTGCCAGCAGTTCCAAGATAGCGGGACTTCCAGATACGCAGTATTTT; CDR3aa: CASSSKIAGLPDTQYF
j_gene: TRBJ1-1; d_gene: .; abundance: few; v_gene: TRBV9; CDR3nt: TGTGCCAGCAGCACCGAAGGGGCCAACACTGAAGCTTTCTTT; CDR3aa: CASSTEGANTEAFF
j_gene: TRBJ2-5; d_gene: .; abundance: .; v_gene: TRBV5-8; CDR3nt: TGTGCCAGCAGCGTCCGTGGGGGCGAGACCCAGTACTTC; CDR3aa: CASSVRGGETQYF
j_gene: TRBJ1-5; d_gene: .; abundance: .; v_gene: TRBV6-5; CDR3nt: TGTGCCAGCACCGCCTGGCCTTTCAATCAGCCCCAGCATTTT; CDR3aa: CASTAWPFNQPQHF
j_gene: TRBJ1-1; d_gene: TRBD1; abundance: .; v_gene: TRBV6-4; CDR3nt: TGTGCCAGCAGCGCAACGGGACAGCAGAACACTGAAGCTTTCTTT; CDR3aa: CASSATGQQNTEAFF
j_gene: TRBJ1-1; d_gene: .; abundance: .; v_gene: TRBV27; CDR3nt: TGTGCCAGCAGACACCCGAACACTGAAGCTTTCTTT; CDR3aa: CASRHPNTEAFF
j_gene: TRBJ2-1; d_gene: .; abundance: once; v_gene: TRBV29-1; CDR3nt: TGCAGCGTTGAGGCACCCACCTACAATGAGCAGTTCTTC; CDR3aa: CSVEAPTYNEQFF
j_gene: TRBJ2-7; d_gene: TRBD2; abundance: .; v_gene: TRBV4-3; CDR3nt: TGCGCCAGCAGCCCGGGGATACCGGGACTAGTCTACGAGCAGTACTTC; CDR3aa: CASSPGIPGLVYEQYF
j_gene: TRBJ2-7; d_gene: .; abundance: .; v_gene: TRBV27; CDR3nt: TGTGCCAGCAGTTTAGGGGCAGAGAGCTCCTACGAGCAGTACTTC; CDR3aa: CASSLGAESSYEQYF
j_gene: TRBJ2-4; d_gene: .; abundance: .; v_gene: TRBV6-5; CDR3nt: TGTGCCAGCAGTCCAGGGGAGGGGAACATTCAGTACTTC; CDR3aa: CASSPGEGNIQYF
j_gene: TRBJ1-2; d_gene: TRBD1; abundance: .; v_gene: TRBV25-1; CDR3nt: TGTGCCAGCAGTGAGTTCGGGACAGGGTTTCCCCATGGCTACACCTTC; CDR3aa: CASSEFGTGFPHGYTF
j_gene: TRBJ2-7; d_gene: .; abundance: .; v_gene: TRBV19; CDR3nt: TGTGCCAGTAGTATAGGTGCCACCGGCGAGCAGTACTTC; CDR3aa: CASSIGATGEQYF
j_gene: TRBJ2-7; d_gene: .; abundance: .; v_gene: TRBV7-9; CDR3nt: TGTGCCAGCAGCTCAGGGTTCTCCTACGAGCAGTACTTC; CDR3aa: CASSSGFSYEQYF
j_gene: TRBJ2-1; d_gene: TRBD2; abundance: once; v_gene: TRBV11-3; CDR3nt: TGTGCCAGCAGCCCGCTTTCTAGCGGGAGGCCCGGTTTTAATGAGCAGTTCTTC; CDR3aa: CASSPLSSGRPGFNEQFF
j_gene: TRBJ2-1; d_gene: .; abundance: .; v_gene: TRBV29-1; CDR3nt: TGCAGCGTTGTCGGCGGGCTAGAATGGAATGAGCAGTTCTTC; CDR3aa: CSVVGGLEWNEQFF
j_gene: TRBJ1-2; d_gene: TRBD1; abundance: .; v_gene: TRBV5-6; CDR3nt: TGTGCCAGCAGCTTCGGGACAGGAACGTATGGCTACACCTTC; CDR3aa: CASSFGTGTYGYTF
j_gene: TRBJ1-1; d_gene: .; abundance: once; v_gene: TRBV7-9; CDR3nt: TGTGCCAGCAGCTTAGGACTAGACATAGAAGCTTTCTTT; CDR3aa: CASSLGLDIEAFF
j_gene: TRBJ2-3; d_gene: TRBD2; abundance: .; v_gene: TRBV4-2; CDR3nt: TGTGCCAGCAGCCAGGATAGCGGGAGGGACACAGATACGCAGTATTTT; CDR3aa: CASSQDSGRDTDTQYF
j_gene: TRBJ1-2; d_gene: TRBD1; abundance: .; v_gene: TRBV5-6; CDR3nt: TGTGCCAGCAGCCCGGGACAGGGCGACTATGGCTACACCTTC; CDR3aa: CASSPGQGDYGYTF
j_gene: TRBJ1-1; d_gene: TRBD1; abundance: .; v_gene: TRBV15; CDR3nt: TGTGCCATCGACAGGGCAGTGGGGGTGAACACTGAAGCTTTCTTT; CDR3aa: CAIDRAVGVNTEAFF
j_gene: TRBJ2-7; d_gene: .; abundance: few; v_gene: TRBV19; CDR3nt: TGTGCCAGTAAGACAGGAGGAGACTCCTACGAGCAGTACTTC; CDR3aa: CASKTGGDSYEQYF
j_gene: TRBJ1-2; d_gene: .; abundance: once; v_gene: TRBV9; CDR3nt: TGTGCCAGCAGCGTAGCCATGGAACTGGGGAAGAGCGGGAATGGCTACACCTTC; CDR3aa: CASSVAMELGKSGNGYTF
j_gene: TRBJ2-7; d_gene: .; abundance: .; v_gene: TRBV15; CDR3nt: TGTGCCACCAGCACTCGAGGGCAGTCTCCTACGAAGCAGTACTTC; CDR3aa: CATSTRGQSPTKQYF
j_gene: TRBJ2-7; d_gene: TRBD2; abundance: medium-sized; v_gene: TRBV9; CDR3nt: TGTGCCAGCAGCGTAGGGGGGACTACCTACGAGCAGTACTTC; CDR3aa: CASSVGGTTYEQYF
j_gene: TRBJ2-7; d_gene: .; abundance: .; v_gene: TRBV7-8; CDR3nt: TGTGCCAGCAGCTGGCTAGTAAGCGAGCAGTACTTC; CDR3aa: CASSWLVSEQYF
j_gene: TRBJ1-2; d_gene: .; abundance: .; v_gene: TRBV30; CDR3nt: TGTGCCTGGAGCCACGGGGGGGTACATGGCTACACCTTC; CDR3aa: CAWSHGGVHGYTF
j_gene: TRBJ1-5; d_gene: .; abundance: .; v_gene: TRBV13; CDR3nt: TGTGCCAGCAGCTTAGCGGGACAAGGCGTCCCCCAGCATTTT; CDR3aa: CASSLAGQGVPQHF
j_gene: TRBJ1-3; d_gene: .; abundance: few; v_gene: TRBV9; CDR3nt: TGTGCCAGCAGCGTAGCCGACAGATCTTTCTCTGGAAACACCATATATTTT; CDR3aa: CASSVADRSFSGNTIYF
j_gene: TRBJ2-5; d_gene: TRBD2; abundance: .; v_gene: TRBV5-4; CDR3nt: TGTGCCAGCAGCCTCGAACTAGCGGGGAAAGAGACCCAGTACTTC; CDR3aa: CASSLELAGKETQYF
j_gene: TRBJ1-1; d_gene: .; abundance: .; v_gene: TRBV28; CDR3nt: TGTGCCAGCAGTTTGGGGCGGAACACTGAAGCTTTCTTT; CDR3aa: CASSLGRNTEAFF
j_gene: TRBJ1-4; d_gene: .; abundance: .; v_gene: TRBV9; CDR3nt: TGTGCCAGCAGCTACACTTCAGGAGAAAAACTGTTTTTT; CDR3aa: CASSYTSGEKLFF
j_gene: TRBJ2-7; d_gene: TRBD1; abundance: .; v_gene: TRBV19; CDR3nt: TGTGCCAGTAGTTCCGGGACAGGGGGCTACGAGCAGTACTTC; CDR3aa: CASSSGTGGYEQYF
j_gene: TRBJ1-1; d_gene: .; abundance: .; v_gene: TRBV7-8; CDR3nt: TGTGCCAGCAGCCCCCCTGCGGGGGAATGGACTGAAGCTTTCTTT; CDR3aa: CASSPPAGEWTEAFF
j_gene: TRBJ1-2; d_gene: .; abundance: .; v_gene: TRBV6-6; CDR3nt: TGTGCCAGCAGGGCGGGTGACTACACCTTC; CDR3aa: CASRAGDYTF
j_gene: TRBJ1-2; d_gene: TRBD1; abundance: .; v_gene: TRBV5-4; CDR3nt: TGTGCCAGCAGCCCTGGACAGGGGATTTATGGCTACACCTTC; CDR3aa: CASSPGQGIYGYTF
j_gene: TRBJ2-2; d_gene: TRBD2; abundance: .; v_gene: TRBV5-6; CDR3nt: TGTGCCAGCAGCTATGAAGCGGGAGGATGGACCGGGGAGCTGTTTTTT; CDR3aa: CASSYEAGGWTGELFF
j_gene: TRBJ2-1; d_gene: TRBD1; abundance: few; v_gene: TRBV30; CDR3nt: TGTGCCTGGAGTGTGAGGGACAGAACCTACAATGAGCAGTTCTTC; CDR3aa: CAWSVRDRTYNEQFF
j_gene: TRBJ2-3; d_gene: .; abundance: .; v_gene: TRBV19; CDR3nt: TGTGCCAGTAGTATAGTTCCTCCGAAGGGGACAGATACGCAGTATTTT; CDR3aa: CASSIVPPKGTDTQYF